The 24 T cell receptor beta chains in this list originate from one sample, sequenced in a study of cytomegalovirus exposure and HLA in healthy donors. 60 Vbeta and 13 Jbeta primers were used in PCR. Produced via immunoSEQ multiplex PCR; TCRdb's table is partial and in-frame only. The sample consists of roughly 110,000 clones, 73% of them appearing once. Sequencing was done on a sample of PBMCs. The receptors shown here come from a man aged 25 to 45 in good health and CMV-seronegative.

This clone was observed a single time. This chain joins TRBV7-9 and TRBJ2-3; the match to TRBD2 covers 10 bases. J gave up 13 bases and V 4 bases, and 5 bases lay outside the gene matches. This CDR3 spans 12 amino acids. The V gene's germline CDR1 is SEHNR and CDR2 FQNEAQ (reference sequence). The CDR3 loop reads CASSSPSGRKYF. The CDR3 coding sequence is TGTGCCAGCAGCTCCCCTAGCGGGAGAAAGTATTTT.

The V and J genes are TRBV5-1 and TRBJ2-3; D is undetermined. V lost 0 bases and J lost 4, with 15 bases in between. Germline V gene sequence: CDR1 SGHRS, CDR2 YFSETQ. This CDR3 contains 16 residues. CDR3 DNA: TGCGCCAGCAGCTTGGTCCCCAGAGGAGTGGCAGATACGCAGTATTTT. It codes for CASSLVPRGVADTQYF.

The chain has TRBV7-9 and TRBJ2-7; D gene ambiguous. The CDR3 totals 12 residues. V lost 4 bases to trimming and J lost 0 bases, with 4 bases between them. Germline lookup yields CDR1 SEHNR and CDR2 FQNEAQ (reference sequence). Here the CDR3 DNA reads TGTGCCAGCAGCTCGAGCTCCTACGAGCAGTACTTC. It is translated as CASSSSSYEQYF.

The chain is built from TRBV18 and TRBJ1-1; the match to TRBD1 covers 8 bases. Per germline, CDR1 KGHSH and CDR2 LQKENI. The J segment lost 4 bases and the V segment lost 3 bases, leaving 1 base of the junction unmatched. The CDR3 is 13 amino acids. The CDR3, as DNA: TGTGCCAGCTCACCTCAGGGGGCCACTGAAGCTTTCTTT. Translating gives CASSPQGATEAFF. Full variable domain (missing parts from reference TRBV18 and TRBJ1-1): NAGVMQNPRHLVRRRGQEARLRCSPMKGHSHVYWYRQLPEEGLKFMVYLQKENIIDESGMPKERFSAEFPKEGPSILRIQQVVRGDSAAYFCASSPQGATEAFFGQGTRLTVV.

In DNA form, the CDR3 reads TGTGCCAGCAGTGTGGGGCAGGGGAACACTGAAGCTTTCTTT. It translates to CASSVGQGNTEAFF. The V and J genes are TRBV6-5 and TRBJ1-1; D is possibly TRBD1 (5 bases). The V gene's germline CDR1 is MNHEY and CDR2 SVGAGI. The V gene lost 5 bases and the J gene lost 1 base, with 11 bases spanning the gap. The CDR3 has 14 amino acids.

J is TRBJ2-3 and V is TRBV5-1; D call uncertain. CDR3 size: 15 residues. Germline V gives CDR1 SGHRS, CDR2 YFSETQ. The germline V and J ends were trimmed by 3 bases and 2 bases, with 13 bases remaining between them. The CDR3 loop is CASSSDLQHTDTQYF. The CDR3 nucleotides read TGCGCCAGCAGCTCTGACTTGCAACACACAGATACGCAGTATTTT.

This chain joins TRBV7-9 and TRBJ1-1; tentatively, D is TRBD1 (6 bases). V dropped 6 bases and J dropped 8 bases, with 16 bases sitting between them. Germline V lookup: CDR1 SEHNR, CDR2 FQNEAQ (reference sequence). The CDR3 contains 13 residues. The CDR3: CASRIQGFGEAFF. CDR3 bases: TGTGCCAGCAGGATACAGGGTTTCGGAGAAGCTTTCTTT.

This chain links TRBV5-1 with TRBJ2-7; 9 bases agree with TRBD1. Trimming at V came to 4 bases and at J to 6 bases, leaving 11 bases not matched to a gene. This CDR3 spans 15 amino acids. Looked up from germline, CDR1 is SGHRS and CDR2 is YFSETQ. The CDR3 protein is CASSPGDRAGVEQYF. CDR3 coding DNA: TGCGCCAGCAGCCCGGGGGACAGGGCCGGCGTCGAGCAGTACTTC.

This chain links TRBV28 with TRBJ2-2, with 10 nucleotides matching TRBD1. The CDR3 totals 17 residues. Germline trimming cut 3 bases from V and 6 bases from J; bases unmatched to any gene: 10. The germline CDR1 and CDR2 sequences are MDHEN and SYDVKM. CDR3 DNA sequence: TGTGCCAGCAGTTTCGGTCTTTGGACAGGGGGTGCCGGGGAGCTGTTTTTT. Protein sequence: CASSFGLWTGGAGELFF.

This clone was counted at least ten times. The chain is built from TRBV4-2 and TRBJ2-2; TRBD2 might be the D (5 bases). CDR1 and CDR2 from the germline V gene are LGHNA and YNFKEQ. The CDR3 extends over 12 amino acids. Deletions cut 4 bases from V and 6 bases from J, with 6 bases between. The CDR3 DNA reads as TGTGCCAGCAGCCTCGGGGCCGGGGAGCTGTTTTTT. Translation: CASSLGAGELFF.

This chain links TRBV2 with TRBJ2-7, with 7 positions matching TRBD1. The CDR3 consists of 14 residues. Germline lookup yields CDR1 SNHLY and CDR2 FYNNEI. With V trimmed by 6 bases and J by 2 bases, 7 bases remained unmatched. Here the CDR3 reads CASRETGQTYEQYF. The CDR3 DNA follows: TGTGCCAGCAGGGAAACGGGACAGACCTACGAGCAGTACTTC.

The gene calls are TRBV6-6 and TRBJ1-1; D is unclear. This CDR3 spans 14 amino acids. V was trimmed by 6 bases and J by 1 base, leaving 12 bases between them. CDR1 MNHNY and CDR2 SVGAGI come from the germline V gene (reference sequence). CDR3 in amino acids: CASRRLGGNTEAFF. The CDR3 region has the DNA TGTGCCAGCAGACGCCTGGGAGGGAACACTGAAGCTTTCTTT.

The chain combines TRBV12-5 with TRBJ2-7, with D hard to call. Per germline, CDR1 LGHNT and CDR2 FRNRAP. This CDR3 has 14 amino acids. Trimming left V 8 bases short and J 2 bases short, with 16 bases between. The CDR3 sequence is CASSTQVHPYEQYF. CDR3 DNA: TGTGCTAGTTCCACCCAGGTACATCCCTACGAGCAGTACTTC. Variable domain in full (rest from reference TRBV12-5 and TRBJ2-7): DARVTQTPRHKVTEMGQEVTMRCQPILGHNTVFWYRQTMMQGLELLAYFRNRAPLDDSGMPKDRFSAEMPDATLATLKIQPSEPRDSAVYFCASSTQVHPYEQYFGPGTRLTVT.

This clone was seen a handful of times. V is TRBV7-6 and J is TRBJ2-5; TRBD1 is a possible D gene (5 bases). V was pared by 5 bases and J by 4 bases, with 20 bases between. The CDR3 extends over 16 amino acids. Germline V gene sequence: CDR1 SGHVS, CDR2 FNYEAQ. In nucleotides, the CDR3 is TGTGCCAGCAGCACTCCCCAGGGAAAATTGGTAGAGACCCAGTACTTC. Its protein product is CASSTPQGKLVETQYF.

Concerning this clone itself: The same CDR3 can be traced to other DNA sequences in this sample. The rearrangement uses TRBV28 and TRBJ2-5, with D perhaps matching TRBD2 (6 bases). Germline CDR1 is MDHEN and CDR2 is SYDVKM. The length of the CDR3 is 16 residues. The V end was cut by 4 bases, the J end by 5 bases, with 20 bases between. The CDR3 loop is CASSSTTRSIQETQYF. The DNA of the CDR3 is TGTGCCAGCAGTTCCACGACTAGATCAATCCAGGAGACCCAGTACTTC.

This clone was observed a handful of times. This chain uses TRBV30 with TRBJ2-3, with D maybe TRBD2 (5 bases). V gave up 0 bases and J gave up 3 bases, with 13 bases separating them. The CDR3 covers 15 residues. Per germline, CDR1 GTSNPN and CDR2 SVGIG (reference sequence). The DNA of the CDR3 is TGTGCCTGGAGTGTACTAGGGTCGCATACAGATACGCAGTATTTT. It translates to CAWSVLGSHTDTQYF.

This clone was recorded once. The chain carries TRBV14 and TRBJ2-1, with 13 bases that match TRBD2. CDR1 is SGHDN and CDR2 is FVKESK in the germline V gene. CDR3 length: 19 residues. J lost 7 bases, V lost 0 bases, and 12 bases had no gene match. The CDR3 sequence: CASSQDIGTSGMGGNEQFF. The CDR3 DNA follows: TGTGCCAGCAGCCAAGACATTGGGACTAGCGGGATGGGTGGGAATGAGCAGTTCTTC.

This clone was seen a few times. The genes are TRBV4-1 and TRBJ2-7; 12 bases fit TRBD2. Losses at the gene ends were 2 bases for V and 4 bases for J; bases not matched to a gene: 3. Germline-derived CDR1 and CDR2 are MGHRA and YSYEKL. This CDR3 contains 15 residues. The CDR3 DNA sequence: TGCGCCAGCAGCCAACCTAGCGGGAGGGGTTACGAGCAGTACTTC. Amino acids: CASSQPSGRGYEQYF.

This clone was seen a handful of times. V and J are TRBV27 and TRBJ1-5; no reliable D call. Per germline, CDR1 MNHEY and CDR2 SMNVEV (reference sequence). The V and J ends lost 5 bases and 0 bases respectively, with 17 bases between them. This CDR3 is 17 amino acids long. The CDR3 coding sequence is TGTGCCAGCAGTCCCCTCAGGTCAGGTTATAGCAATCAGCCCCAGCATTTT. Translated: CASSPLRSGYSNQPQHF.

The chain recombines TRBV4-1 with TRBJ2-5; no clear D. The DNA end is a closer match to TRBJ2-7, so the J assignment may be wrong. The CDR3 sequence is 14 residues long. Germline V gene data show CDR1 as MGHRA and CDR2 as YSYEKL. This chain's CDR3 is CASSQDRFTYEQYF. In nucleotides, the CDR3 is TGCGCCAGCAGCCAAGACAGGTTCACCTACGAGCAGTACTTC.

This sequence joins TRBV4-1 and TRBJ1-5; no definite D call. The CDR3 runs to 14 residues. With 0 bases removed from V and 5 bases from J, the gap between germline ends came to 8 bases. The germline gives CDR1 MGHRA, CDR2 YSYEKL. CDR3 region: CASSQDVRYQPQHF. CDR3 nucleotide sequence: TGCGCCAGCAGCCAAGACGTACGGTATCAGCCCCAGCATTTT.

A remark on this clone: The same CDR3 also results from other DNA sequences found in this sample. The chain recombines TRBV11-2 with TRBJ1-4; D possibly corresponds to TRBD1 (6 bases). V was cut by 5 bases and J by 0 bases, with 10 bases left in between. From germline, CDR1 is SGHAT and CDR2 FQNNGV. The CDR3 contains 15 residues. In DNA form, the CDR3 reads TGTGCCAGCAGCCTAACAGGGACAACTAATGAAAAACTGTTTTTT. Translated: CASSLTGTTNEKLFF.

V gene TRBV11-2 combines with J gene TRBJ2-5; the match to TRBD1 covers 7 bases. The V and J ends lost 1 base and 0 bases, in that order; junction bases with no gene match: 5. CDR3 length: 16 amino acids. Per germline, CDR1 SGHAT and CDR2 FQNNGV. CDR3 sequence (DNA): TGTGCCAGCAGCTTAGGTTTTGGACAGGACCAAGAGACCCAGTACTTC. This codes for CASSLGFGQDQETQYF.

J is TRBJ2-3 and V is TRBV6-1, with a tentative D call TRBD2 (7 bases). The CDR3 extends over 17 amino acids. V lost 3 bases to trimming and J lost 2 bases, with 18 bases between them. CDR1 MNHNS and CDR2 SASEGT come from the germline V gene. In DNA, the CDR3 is TGTGCCAGCAGTGAGGGAGTGGCGGGGGCATTCACAGATACGCAGTATTTT. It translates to CASSEGVAGAFTDTQYF.